A single sample is the source of the 18 T cell receptor beta chains below, sequenced in a study of shared clonotypes between healthy human individuals (dated by TCRdb to 2020 to 2021). Library method: the immunoSEQ multiplex PCR assay. TCRdb carries this immuneACCESS record with in-frame sequences only. Its versions omit some clonotypes, under half of them owing to an unresolved V gene in the studies checked, with the rest unexplained. Here the sample has approximately 2,000,000 clones; approximately 92% occur a single time. The biggest ten clones account for around 1.7% of the sample. CD8 naive samples consisted of CD45RO-negative cells that were positively selected for CCR7, yielding a CD45RA+CCR7+ population without TemRA cells. The sequenced sample was naive CD8+ T cells from PBMCs. The cell subset or site label for this specimen denotes: CD45RA+CCR7+. Receptors originate from a man aged 18-30 years in good health. Some clones in this sample may be carry-over from other donors' samples.

The J gene is TRBJ1-3, the V gene TRBV5-1; D is unclear. In germline, CDR1 is SGHRS, CDR2 YFSETQ. Trimming left V 3 bases short and J 4 bases short, with 8 bases between. The CDR3 runs to 13 residues. CDR3 amino acids: CASSSSTGNTIYF. CDR3 coding DNA: TGCGCCAGCAGCTCCTCGACAGGAAACACCATATATTTT.

V usage is TRBV9 and J usage is TRBJ2-1, with a weak D call TRBD1 (7 bases). V dropped 0 bases and J dropped 4 bases, with 20 bases sitting between them. CDR1 and CDR2 from the germline V gene are SGDLS and YYNGEE. The CDR3 is 18 amino acids. The CDR3 coding sequence is TGTGCCAGCAGCGTAGAAAGGGCGGGACAGAGTAAGTACAATGAGCAGTTCTTC. Encoded protein: CASSVERAGQSKYNEQFF.

The chain carries TRBV2 and TRBJ1-1; D gene unclear. Germline assignment: CDR1 SNHLY and CDR2 FYNNEI. The CDR3 is made up of 15 amino acids. V lost 5 bases to trimming and J lost 1 base, with 14 bases between them. CDR3 nucleotides: TGTGCCAGCAGTTCGAAGACGGACCCGAACACTGAAGCTTTCTTT. Its protein is CASSSKTDPNTEAFF.

The chain combines TRBV11-2 with TRBJ2-2; D is possibly TRBD1 (6 bases). The CDR3 runs to 14 residues. CDR1 is SGHAT and CDR2 is FQNNGV in the germline V gene. Trimming shortened V by 3 bases and J by 7 bases, and 12 bases separated the two germline ends. This chain's CDR3 is CASSFTGWGGELFF. The CDR3 coding sequence is TGTGCCAGCAGCTTTACAGGGTGGGGCGGGGAGCTGTTTTTT.

The chain combines TRBV27 with TRBJ2-3; 10 nucleotides match TRBD1. With V trimmed by 2 bases and J by 3 bases, 8 bases remained unmatched. Germline CDR1 and CDR2: MNHEY and SMNVEV (reference sequence). There are 17 residues in the CDR3. The CDR3 spells CASSLQGQGWATDTQYF. DNA for the CDR3: TGTGCCAGCAGTTTACAGGGACAGGGGTGGGCGACAGATACGCAGTATTTT.

A single count supports this clone. The rearrangement uses TRBV29-1 and TRBJ2-7; 8 bases agree with TRBD2. The CDR3 runs to 15 residues. The junction had 11 bases not matched to a gene; V was cut back by 6 bases and J by 1 base. Per the germline V gene, CDR1 is SQVTM and CDR2 is ANQGSEA. The CDR3 bases are TGCAGCGTCACGGGAGGGGCAGGACTATCCTACGAGCAGTACTTC. It encodes CSVTGGAGLSYEQYF.

This clone appeared a single time. This chain links TRBV13 with TRBJ2-1; no definite D call. The germline CDR1 and CDR2 sequences are PRHDT and FYEKMQ (reference sequence). V was clipped by 6 bases and J by 5 bases, with 11 bases between them. This CDR3 comprises 13 residues. The CDR3 reads CASRDRHHNEQFF. The CDR3 DNA reads TGTGCCAGCAGAGACCGACACCACAATGAGCAGTTCTTC.

This chain links TRBV6-1 with TRBJ2-1; D tentatively fits TRBD1 or TRBD2 (5 bases each). There are 14 residues in the CDR3. Germline lookup yields CDR1 MNHNS and CDR2 SASEGT. Deletions cut 8 bases from V and 8 bases from J, with 19 bases between. In DNA, the CDR3 is TGTGCCAGCCGACTGAGACTAATGGGGGATGAGCAGTTCTTC. Its translation: CASRLRLMGDEQFF.

The V gene is TRBV28, the J gene TRBJ2-7; possible D gene TRBD1, 6 bases. Germline lookup yields CDR1 MDHEN and CDR2 SYDVKM. The V and J ends lost 2 bases and 2 bases respectively, with 13 bases between them. This CDR3 spans 15 amino acids. This chain's CDR3 is CASSLLTGSAYEQYF. CDR3 DNA sequence: TGTGCCAGCAGTTTACTGACAGGTTCGGCCTACGAGCAGTACTTC.

The gene calls are TRBV27 and TRBJ1-1; D gene uncertain. Germline assignment: CDR1 MNHEY and CDR2 SMNVEV (reference sequence). With 6 bases removed from V and 0 bases from J, the gap between germline ends came to 14 bases. The CDR3 runs 15 residues. As DNA, the CDR3 is TGTGCCAGCAGCTATACCGGGAACATGAACACTGAAGCTTTCTTT. Translated, it gives CASSYTGNMNTEAFF.

V and J are TRBV6-5 and TRBJ1-1; D is unresolved. Between the trimmed V and J ends, which lost 2 bases and 1 base, there was a span of 8 bases. Germline V gene sequence: CDR1 MNHEY, CDR2 SVGAGI. The CDR3 is made up of 14 amino acids. DNA for the CDR3: TGTGCCAGCAGTTACGGTATGGGGAACACTGAAGCTTTCTTT. This codes for CASSYGMGNTEAFF.

This chain links TRBV19 with TRBJ1-1; D gene unclear. This CDR3 region has 17 residues. CDR1 and CDR2 from the germline V gene are LNHDA and SQIVND (reference sequence). V was pared by 1 base and J by 0 bases, with 15 bases between. CDR3 DNA sequence: TGTGCCAGTAGTATAGCAAGCATCGGAGGGCTGAACACTGAAGCTTTCTTT. Its translation is CASSIASIGGLNTEAFF.

The chain carries TRBV28 and TRBJ1-2; possibly TRBD1 for D (6 bases). The germline CDR1 and CDR2 sequences are MDHEN and SYDVKM. This CDR3 comprises 15 residues. V was pared by 3 bases and J by 2 bases, with 13 bases between. The CDR3 is CASSFMDSLNYGYTF. CDR3 sequence (DNA): TGTGCCAGCAGTTTCATGGACAGTCTGAACTATGGCTACACCTTC.

Remarks on this clone: Other DNA sequences in this specimen translate into the identical CDR3. The chain joins TRBV7-9 to TRBJ2-7, with a possible D match to TRBD2 (5 bases). The CDR3 contains 13 residues. The germline V and J ends were trimmed by 8 bases and 0 bases, with 11 bases remaining between them. Germline V CDR1 and CDR2: SEHNR, FQNEAQ (reference sequence). The CDR3 bases are TGTGCCAGCTCGAGCGGAAACTCCTACGAGCAGTACTTC. Encoded protein: CASSSGNSYEQYF.

The chain uses TRBV29-1 and TRBJ1-2; D unresolved. V dropped 3 bases and J dropped 4 bases, with 15 bases sitting between them. The CDR3 spans 14 residues. CDR1 and CDR2 from the germline V gene are SQVTM and ANQGSEA. CDR3 in amino acids: CSVDSRSYSYGYTF. The DNA for the CDR3 is TGCAGCGTTGATAGTAGGTCGTACTCCTATGGCTACACCTTC. The variable domain in full, with the rest retrieved from reference TRBV29-1 and TRBJ1-2, is SAVISQKPSRDICQRGTSLTIQCQVDSQVTMMFWYRQQPGQSLTLIATANQGSEATYESGFVIDKFPISRPNLTFSTLTVSNMSPEDSSIYLCSVDSRSYSYGYTFGSGTRLTVV.

In the case of this clone: In the same sample, other DNA sequences code for this CDR3. This chain connects TRBV5-1 to TRBJ1-3; a weak D match, TRBD1 (5 bases). V was clipped by 3 bases and J by 2 bases, with 12 bases between them. From germline, CDR1 is SGHRS and CDR2 YFSETQ. The CDR3 loop spans 15 amino acids. The CDR3 DNA sequence: TGCGCCAGCAGCTCCGCGGGACTCGCTGGAAACACCATATATTTT. It specifies CASSSAGLAGNTIYF.

Comment on this clone: The same CDR3 can be traced to other DNA sequences in this sample. The genes are TRBV7-2 and TRBJ1-1; 8 nucleotides align to TRBD1. J was trimmed by 1 base and V by 3 bases; bases with no gene match: 1. Per germline, CDR1 SGHTA and CDR2 FQGNSA. The CDR3 is 14 residues long. CDR3 protein: CASSFGQGNTEAFF. The CDR3 region has the DNA TGTGCCAGCAGCTTCGGACAGGGGAACACTGAAGCTTTCTTT.

This clone was observed once. Other DNA variants within this sample encode the same CDR3. The chain carries TRBV30 and TRBJ2-7, with a weak D call TRBD1 (6 bases). Trimming cost V 2 bases and J 2 bases, with 7 bases left between them. The CDR3 covers 12 residues. Germline V gene lookup returns CDR1 GTSNPN and CDR2 SVGIG (reference sequence). In DNA, the CDR3 is TGTGCCTGGAGTACAGGGCCCTACGAGCAGTACTTC. This codes for CAWSTGPYEQYF. Using reference TRBV30 and TRBJ2-7 for the parts outside the CDR3, the full variable domain is SQTIHQWPATLVQPVGSPLSLECTVEGTSNPNLYWYRQAAGRGLQLLFYSVGIGQISSEVPQNLSASRPQDRQFILSSKKLLLSDSGFYLCAWSTGPYEQYFGPGTRLTVT.